The 5 T cell receptor beta chains reported below all come from one sample, sequenced in a study of blood T cells in healthy people across ages. A J-beta primer mix and a sample-barcoded 5' primer were used in a second PCR of about 7 to 12 cycles. TCRdb analysed the 5' RACE reads with MiXCR anew, one entry per CDR3 protein. The sample holds about 1.8 million distinct CDR3 sequences, 49% seen once. Specimen: blood. Source of these receptors: a woman between 40 and 50 years old in good health.

This clonotype has a handful of counts. The chain recombines TRBV28 with TRBJ1-6; D is uncertain. This CDR3 has 11 amino acids. CDR1 MDHEN and CDR2 SYDVKM come from the germline V gene. V was pared by 10 bases and J by 8 bases, with 9 bases between. CDR3 in amino acids: CATQEDSPLHF. The CDR3 region has the DNA TGTGCCACCCAGGAGGATTCACCCCTCCACTTT.

This clonotype has only a few counts. V gene TRBV10-1 combines with J gene TRBJ2-5; 7 nucleotides agree with TRBD2. CDR3 length equals 15 residues. The J segment lost 11 bases and the V segment lost 5 bases, leaving 17 bases of the junction unmatched. Germline loops: CDR1 WNHNN, CDR2 SYGVQD (reference sequence). The CDR3 spells CASSSRAGPLEEQYF. The CDR3 nucleotides read TGCGCCAGCAGTTCTCGAGCGGGGCCCTTGGAAGAGCAGTACTTC.

CDR3 sequence: CASSMTSGGTETQYF. The CDR3 bases are TGCGCCAGCAGTATGACTAGCGGGGGTACGGAGACCCAGTACTTC. The chain links TRBV4-1 to TRBJ2-5; 12 bases are shared with TRBD2. The germline CDR1 and CDR2 sequences are MGHRA and YSYEKL. With 6 bases clipped from V and 5 bases from J, the junction kept 7 bases outside the gene matches. The CDR3 length is 15 residues.

CDR3 sequence reads: CASSCPGQGGNEQFF. The DNA for the CDR3 is TGTGCCAGCAGCTGCCCGGGACAGGGCGGCAATGAGCAGTTCTTC. The V gene is TRBV11-1, the J gene TRBJ2-1; 9 positions match TRBD1. The CDR3 contains 15 residues. Germline assignment: CDR1 SGHAT and CDR2 FQDESV (reference sequence). V shed 4 bases, J shed 6 bases, and the junction held 7 bases outside the gene matches.

The chain recombines TRBV2 with TRBJ2-3, with TRBD1 identical over 9 bases. Germline CDR1 SNHLY, CDR2 FYNNEI. The CDR3 loop spans 15 amino acids. The V and J ends lost 6 bases and 4 bases, in that order; junction bases with no gene match: 8. The CDR3 region is CASRGTGRIPDTQYF. The CDR3 DNA reads TGTGCCAGCAGGGGGACAGGGAGAATCCCAGATACGCAGTATTTT.